This TCR beta chain was recorded in a study of T cells in Graves' hyperthyroidism and ophthalmopathy. Study outcomes and limitations: Most thyroid clonotypes with frequency above 0.001 were detected in blood.

The TCR beta CDR3 regions underwent amplification using RNA transcripts as the source. During a first-round RT-PCR of the TCR CDR3, the HTBI primer set was used. Via MiXCR, TCRdb re-called the multiplex PCR reads, giving one row per CDR3 protein. Of 550,000 to 700,000 distinct CDR3 sequences in the sample, roughly 15% were seen once. Isolation of PBMCs was performed on about 9.9 ml fresh peripheral blood. Germline V gene sequence: CDR1 KGHDR, CDR2 SFDVKD. The CDR3 loop spans 12 amino acids. V shed 6 bases and J shed 8 bases, with 9 bases lying between them. As regards this clonotype: Its specificity is not known.

The sequenced material came from blood. This clonotype was obtained from a woman aged 35 to 49 with Graves' ophthalmopathy. J is TRBJ2-2 and V is TRBV24-1, with D tentatively TRBD2 (6 bases). The CDR3: CATSRLAGELFF. CDR3 nucleotide sequence: TGTGCCACCAGTCGGCTAGCGGGGGAGCTGTTTTTT.